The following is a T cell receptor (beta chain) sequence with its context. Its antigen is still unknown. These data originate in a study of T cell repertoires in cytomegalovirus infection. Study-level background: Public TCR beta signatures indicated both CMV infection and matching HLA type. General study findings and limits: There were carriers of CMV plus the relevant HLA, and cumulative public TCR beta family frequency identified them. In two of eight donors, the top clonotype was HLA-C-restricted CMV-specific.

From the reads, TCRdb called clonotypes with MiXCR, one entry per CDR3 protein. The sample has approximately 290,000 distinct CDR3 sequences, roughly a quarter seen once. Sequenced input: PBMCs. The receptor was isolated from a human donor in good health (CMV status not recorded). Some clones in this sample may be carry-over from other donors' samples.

CDR3 loop: CSARGISGNSYNEQFF. The CDR3, as DNA: TGCAGTGCTAGAGGGATCAGCGGGAACTCCTACAATGAGCAGTTCTTC. The V and J genes are TRBV20-1 and TRBJ2-1; 7 bases match TRBD2. The junction had 6 bases not matched to a gene; V was cut back by 1 base and J by 0 bases. The V gene's germline CDR1 is DFQATT and CDR2 SNEGSKA (reference sequence). The CDR3 runs to 16 residues.